This T cell receptor (beta chain) came from a study of T-cell reconstitution after alpha-beta-depleted transplantation in children. Study observations and caveats: There were reportedly several hundred expanded graft clones from which alpha-beta T cells came about two months after transplant.

During its preparation, the TCRbeta library received unique molecular identifiers. TCRdb re-derived calls from the PCR reads in MiXCR, one entry per CDR3 protein. Of 200,000 to 250,000 distinct CDR3 sequences listed, about 26% are singletons. Germline loops: CDR1 DFQATT, CDR2 SNEGSKA (reference sequence). Trimming took 6 bases from V and 5 from J, leaving 15 bases between them. The CDR3 is 13 residues long. Worth noting for this clonotype: As yet, its antigen is unknown.

This TCR came from a girl aged 2-10 years with Fanconi anemia, due to receive a stem cell transplant. Sequences were derived from PBMCs, sampled before TCRalphabeta/CD19-depleted stem cell transplant. The chain links TRBV20-1 to TRBJ2-3, with D possibly matching TRBD1 (5 bases). This CDR3 reads CSADRSRGDTQYF. CDR3 coding DNA: TGCAGTGCCGACCGGTCAAGGGGAGATACGCAGTATTTT.